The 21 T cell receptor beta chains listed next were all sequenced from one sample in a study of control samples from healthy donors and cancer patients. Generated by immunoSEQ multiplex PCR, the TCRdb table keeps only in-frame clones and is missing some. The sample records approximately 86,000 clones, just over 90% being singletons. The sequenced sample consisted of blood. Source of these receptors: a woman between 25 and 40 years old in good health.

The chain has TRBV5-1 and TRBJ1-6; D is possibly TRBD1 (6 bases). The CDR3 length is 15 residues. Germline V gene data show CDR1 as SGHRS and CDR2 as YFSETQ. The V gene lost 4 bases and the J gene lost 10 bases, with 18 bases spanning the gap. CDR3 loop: CASSTDPDRLSPLHF. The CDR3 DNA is TGCGCCAGCAGCACCGACCCCGACAGGTTGTCACCCCTCCACTTT. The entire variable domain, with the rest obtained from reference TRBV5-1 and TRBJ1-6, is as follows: KAGVTQTPRYLIKTRGQQVTLSCSPISGHRSVSWYQQTPGQGLQFLFEYFSETQRNKGNFPGRFSGRQFSNSRSEMNVSTLELGDSALYLCASSTDPDRLSPLHFGNGTRLTVT.

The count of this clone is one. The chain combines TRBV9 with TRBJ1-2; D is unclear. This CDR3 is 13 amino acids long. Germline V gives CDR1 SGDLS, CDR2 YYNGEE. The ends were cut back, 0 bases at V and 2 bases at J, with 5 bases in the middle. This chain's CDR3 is CASSVDLNYGYTF. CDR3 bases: TGTGCCAGCAGCGTAGACCTGAACTATGGCTACACCTTC.

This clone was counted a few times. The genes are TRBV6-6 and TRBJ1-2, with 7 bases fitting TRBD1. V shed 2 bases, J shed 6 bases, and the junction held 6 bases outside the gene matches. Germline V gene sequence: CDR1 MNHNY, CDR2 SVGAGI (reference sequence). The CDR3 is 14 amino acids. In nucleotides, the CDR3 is TGTGCCAGCAGTTACAACAGGGGTAGGGATGGCTACACCTTC. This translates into CASSYNRGRDGYTF.

CDR3 protein: CASGRTTTNEKLFF. For the CDR3, the DNA is TGTGCCAGCGGCCGGACAACAACTAATGAAAAACTGTTTTTT. V is TRBV6-5 and J is TRBJ1-4, with D perhaps TRBD1 (5 bases). Trimming removed 8 bases from V and 0 bases from J, with 10 bases in between. Germline assignment: CDR1 MNHEY and CDR2 SVGAGI. CDR3 length: 14 residues.

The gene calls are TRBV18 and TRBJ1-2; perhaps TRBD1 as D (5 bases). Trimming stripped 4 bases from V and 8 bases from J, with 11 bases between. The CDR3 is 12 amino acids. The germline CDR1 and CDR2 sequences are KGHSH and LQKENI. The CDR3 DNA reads TGTGCCAGCTCACAGGGGTCGGAAGGCTACACCTTC. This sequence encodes CASSQGSEGYTF.

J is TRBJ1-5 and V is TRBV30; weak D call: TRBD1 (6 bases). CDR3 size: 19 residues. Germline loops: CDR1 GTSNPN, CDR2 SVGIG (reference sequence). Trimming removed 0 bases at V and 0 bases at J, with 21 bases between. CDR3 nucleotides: TGTGCCTGGAGTGTACTTTCAGGGGCCCTCTACTATAGCAATCAGCCCCAGCATTTT. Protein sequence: CAWSVLSGALYYSNQPQHF.

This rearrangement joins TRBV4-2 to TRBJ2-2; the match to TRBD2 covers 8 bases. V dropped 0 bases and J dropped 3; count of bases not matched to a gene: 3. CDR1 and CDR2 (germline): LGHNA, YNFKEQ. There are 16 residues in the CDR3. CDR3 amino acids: CASSQEPSGYTGELFF. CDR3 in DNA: TGTGCCAGCAGCCAAGAGCCTAGCGGGTACACCGGGGAGCTGTTTTTT.

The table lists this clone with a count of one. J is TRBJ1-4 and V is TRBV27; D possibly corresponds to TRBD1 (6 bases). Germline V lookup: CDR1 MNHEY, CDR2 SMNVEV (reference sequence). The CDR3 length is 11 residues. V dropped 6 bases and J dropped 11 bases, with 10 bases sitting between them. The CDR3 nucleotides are TGTGCCAGCAGAACACAGGGTAAACTGTTTTTT. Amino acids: CASRTQGKLFF.

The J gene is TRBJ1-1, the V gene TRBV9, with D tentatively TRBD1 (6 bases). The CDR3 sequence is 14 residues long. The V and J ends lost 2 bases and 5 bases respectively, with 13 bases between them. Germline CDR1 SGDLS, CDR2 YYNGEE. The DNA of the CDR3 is TGTGCCAGCAGCGTGACAGGTAAGGCGACTGAAGCTTTCTTT. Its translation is CASSVTGKATEAFF.

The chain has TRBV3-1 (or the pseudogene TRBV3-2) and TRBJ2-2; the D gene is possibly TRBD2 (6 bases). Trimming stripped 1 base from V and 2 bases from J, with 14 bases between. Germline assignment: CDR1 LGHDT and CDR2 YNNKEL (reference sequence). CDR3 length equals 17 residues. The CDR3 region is CASSQGRDGFNTGELFF. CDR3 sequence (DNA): TGTGCCAGCAGCCAAGGGAGGGATGGGTTCAACACCGGGGAGCTGTTTTTT.

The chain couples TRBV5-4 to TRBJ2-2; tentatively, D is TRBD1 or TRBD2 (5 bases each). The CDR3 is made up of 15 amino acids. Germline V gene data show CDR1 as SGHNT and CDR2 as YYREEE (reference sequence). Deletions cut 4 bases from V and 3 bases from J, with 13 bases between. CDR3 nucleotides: TGTGCCAGCAGCCGAGGGGCTACGGACACCGGGGAGCTGTTTTTT. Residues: CASSRGATDTGELFF.

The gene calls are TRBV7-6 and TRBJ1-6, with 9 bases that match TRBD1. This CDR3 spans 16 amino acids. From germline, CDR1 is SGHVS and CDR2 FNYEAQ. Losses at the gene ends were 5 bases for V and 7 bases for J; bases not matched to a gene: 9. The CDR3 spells CASSLGQGTQNSPLHF. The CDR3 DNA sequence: TGTGCCAGCAGCCTCGGACAGGGGACTCAGAATTCACCCCTCCACTTT.

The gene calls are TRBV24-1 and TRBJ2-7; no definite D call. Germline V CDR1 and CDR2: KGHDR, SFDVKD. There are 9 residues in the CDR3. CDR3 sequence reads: CALSGEQYF. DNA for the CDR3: TGTGCTCTTTCGGGCGAGCAGTACTTC.

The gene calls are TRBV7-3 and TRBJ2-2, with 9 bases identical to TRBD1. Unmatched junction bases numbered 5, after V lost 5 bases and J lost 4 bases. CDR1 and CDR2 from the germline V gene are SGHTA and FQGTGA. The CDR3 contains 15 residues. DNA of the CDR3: TGTGCCAGCAGCAACCGGGACAGGGCCACCGGGGAGCTGTTTTTT. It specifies CASSNRDRATGELFF.

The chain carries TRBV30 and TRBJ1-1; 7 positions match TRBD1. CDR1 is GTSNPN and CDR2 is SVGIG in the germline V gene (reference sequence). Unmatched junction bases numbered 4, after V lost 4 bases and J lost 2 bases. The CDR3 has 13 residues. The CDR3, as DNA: TGTGCCTGGAAGACAGGGCGTAACACTGAAGCTTTCTTT. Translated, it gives CAWKTGRNTEAFF.

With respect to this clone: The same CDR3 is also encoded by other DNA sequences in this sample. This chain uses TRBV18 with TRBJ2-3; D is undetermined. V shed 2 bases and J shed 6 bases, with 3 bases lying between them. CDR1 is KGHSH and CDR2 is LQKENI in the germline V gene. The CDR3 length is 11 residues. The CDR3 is CASSPGDTQYF. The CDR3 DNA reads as TGTGCCAGCTCACCAGGGGATACGCAGTATTTT.

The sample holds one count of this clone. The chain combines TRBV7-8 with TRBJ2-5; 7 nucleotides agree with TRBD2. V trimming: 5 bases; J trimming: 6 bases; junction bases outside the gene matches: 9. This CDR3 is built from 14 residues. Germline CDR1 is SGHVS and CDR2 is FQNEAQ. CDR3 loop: CASSPGLDWKTQYF. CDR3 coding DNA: TGTGCCAGCAGCCCTGGACTAGACTGGAAGACCCAGTACTTC.

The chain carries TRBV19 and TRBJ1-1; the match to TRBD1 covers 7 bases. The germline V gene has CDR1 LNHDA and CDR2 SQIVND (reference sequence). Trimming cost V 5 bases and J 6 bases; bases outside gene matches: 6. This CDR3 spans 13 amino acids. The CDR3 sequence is CASSQQGYAEAFF. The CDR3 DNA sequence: TGTGCCAGTAGTCAACAGGGGTACGCTGAAGCTTTCTTT.

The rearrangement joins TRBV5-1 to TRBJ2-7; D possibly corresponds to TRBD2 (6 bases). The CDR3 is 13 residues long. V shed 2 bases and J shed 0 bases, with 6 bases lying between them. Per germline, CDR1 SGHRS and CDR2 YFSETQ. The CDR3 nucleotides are TGCGCCAGCAGCTTCGGGAGCTCCTACGAGCAGTACTTC. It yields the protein CASSFGSSYEQYF.

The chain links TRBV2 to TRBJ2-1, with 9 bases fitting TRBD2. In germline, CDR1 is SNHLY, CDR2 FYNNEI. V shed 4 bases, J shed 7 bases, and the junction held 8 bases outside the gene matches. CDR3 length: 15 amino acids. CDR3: CASSVLAGSGNEQFF. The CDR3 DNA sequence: TGTGCCAGCAGTGTGCTAGCGGGGAGTGGAAATGAGCAGTTCTTC.

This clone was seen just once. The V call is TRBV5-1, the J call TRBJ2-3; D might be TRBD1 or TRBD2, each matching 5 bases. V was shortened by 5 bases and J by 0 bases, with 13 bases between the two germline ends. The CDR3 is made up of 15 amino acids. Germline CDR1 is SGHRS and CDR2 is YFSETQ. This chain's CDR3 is CASREERTSTDTQYF. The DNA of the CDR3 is TGCGCCAGCAGAGAGGAGCGGACAAGCACAGATACGCAGTATTTT.